The 3 T cell receptor beta chains listed next were all sequenced from one sample in a study of blood T cell repertoires in COVID-19. The repertoire was sequenced with immunoSEQ multiplex PCR; TCRdb's copy has only in-frame clones and lacks some. The data hold 35,000 to 50,000 clones, with roughly 80% observed a single time. The sequenced sample was peripheral blood. Receptors originate from a human donor with acute or convalescent COVID-19. The donor label of this sample is uncertain.

This sequence joins TRBV18 and TRBJ1-6; the D gene is possibly TRBD1 (6 bases). V was trimmed by 3 bases and J by 5 bases, leaving 14 bases between them. Germline V CDR1 and CDR2: KGHSH, LQKENI. This CDR3 has 16 amino acids. CDR3 sequence (DNA): TGTGCCAGCTCACCTATTAGGGGGACGGATAATTCACCCCTCCACTTT. Amino acid sequence: CASSPIRGTDNSPLHF.

This clone was seen a few times. The rearrangement joins TRBV4-1 to TRBJ2-5; 10 bases agree with TRBD2. The germline V gene encodes CDR1 MGHRA and CDR2 YSYEKL. V gave up 3 bases and J gave up 1 base; unmatched junction bases: 11. The CDR3 length is 18 residues. The CDR3 sequence is CASSQIREASGGQETQYF. CDR3 in DNA: TGCGCCAGCAGCCAGATCCGGGAGGCTAGCGGGGGCCAAGAGACCCAGTACTTC.

CDR3 in amino acids: CASSHGKDRIYVDYGYTF. CDR3 DNA: TGTGCCAGCAGCCATGGAAAGGACAGGATTTATGTAGACTATGGCTACACCTTC. The chain is built from TRBV3-1 (or the pseudogene TRBV3-2) and TRBJ1-2, with 7 bases matching TRBD1. The CDR3 is 18 residues long. Germline values: CDR1 LGHDT, CDR2 YNNKEL (reference sequence). After removal of 3 bases from V and 3 bases from J, the junction contained 16 bases not matched to a gene.